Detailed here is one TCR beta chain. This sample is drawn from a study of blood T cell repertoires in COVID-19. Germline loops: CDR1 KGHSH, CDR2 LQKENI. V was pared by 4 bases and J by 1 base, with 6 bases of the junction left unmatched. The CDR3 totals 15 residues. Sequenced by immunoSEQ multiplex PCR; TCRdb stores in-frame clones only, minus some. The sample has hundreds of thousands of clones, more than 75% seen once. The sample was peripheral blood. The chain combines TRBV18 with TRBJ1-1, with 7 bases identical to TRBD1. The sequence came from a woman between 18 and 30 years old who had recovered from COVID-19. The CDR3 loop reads CASSLLTGPNTEAFF. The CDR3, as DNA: TGTGCCAGCTCACTGTTGACAGGGCCGAACACTGAAGCTTTCTTT.